Presented here are 7 T cell receptor beta chains from one specimen sequenced in a study of blood T cell repertoires in COVID-19. The data were produced by immunoSEQ multiplex PCR, yet TCRdb's version contains in-frame clones alone and is incomplete. The profile shows 200,000 to 300,000 clones, roughly 80% of them singletons. The source material was peripheral blood. Source of these receptors: a man in his sixties with acute or convalescent COVID-19.

CDR3 nucleotide sequence: TGTGCCAGCAGCTTAGAAGCAGAGCAGTACTTC. Its protein is CASSLEAEQYF. The J gene is TRBJ2-7, the V gene TRBV7-9; D gene ambiguous. V was clipped by 1 base and J by 7 bases, with 5 bases between them. This CDR3 is 11 amino acids long. Germline CDR1 reads SEHNR; CDR2 reads FQNEAQ (reference sequence).

This sequence joins TRBV14 and TRBJ2-7, with 11 nucleotides matching TRBD2. Losses at the gene ends were 4 bases for V and 3 bases for J; bases not matched to a gene: 5. Germline V lookup: CDR1 SGHDN, CDR2 FVKESK. This CDR3 has 15 amino acids. The CDR3 protein is CASSPTGTSGYEQYF. In DNA form, the CDR3 reads TGTGCCAGCAGCCCAACCGGGACTAGCGGCTACGAGCAGTACTTC.

This chain connects TRBV29-1 to TRBJ1-1; 7 bases map to TRBD1. CDR1 SQVTM and CDR2 ANQGSEA come from the germline V gene. Trimming at V came to 6 bases and at J to 1 base, leaving 8 bases not matched to a gene. CDR3 size: 14 residues. The CDR3 sequence is CSVTGAVGNTEAFF. In nucleotides, the CDR3 is TGCAGCGTAACAGGGGCAGTGGGGAACACTGAAGCTTTCTTT.

This chain uses TRBV27 with TRBJ2-7, with 12 bases lining up with TRBD1. The CDR3 sequence is 21 residues long. Trimming took 7 bases from V and 7 from J; bases not matched to a gene: 29. The germline gives CDR1 MNHEY, CDR2 SMNVEV (reference sequence). The CDR3 sequence is CASTGRKGGTGGIAGPGEQYF. The CDR3 nucleotides are TGTGCCAGCACCGGCAGGAAGGGGGGGACAGGGGGCATCGCGGGACCGGGAGAGCAGTACTTC.

This sequence joins TRBV10-2 and TRBJ1-6; 8 bases are a match to TRBD1. CDR1 and CDR2 (germline): WSHSY, SAAADI. Trimming took 6 bases from V and 6 from J; bases not matched to a gene: 4. This CDR3 comprises 14 residues. CDR3 residues: CASRTQGVNSPLHF. CDR3 nucleotides: TGCGCCAGCAGGACACAGGGGGTTAATTCACCCCTCCACTTT.

The rearrangement uses TRBV4-2 and TRBJ2-5, with a tentative D call TRBD2 (5 bases). The V gene lost 1 base and the J gene lost 2 bases, with 11 bases spanning the gap. The CDR3 has 15 residues. Germline loops: CDR1 LGHNA, CDR2 YNFKEQ. CDR3 DNA sequence: TGTGCCAGCAGCCAAGGATCCAGCGGACAAGAGACCCAGTACTTC. Residues: CASSQGSSGQETQYF.

Remarks on this clone: Other DNA sequences of this sample code for an identical CDR3. This sequence joins TRBV28 and TRBJ1-2, with a possible D match to TRBD1 (5 bases). V lost 3 bases and J 2 bases, leaving 7 bases between the germline ends. This CDR3 contains 13 residues. The germline gives CDR1 MDHEN, CDR2 SYDVKM. DNA for the CDR3: TGTGCCAGCAGTTTGTCAGGGAACTATGGCTACACCTTC. This sequence encodes CASSLSGNYGYTF.